The 25 T cell receptor gamma chains presented below share a single source sample, sequenced in a study of Vδ1+ human thymocytes. Study-level points and caveats: In the thymus, TRG and TRD repertoires looked highly polyclonal with Gaussian CDR3 lengths.

The template was reverse-transcribed extracted RNA. Multiplex PCR used pooled V-gene forward primers and a constant-region reverse primer to amplify CDR3s. With CATT, TCRdb re-called clones from the multiplex PCR reads. The data hold approximately 25,000 gamma-chain clones, with roughly 20% observed a single time. These receptors have no identified antigens. Input material: Vdelta1+ gamma-delta thymocytes from the thymus. This sample's subset: FACS-sorted CD3+ TCRalphabeta- TCRVdelta1+ TCRVdelta2- thymocytes. The origin of the receptors is a boy in the first two years of life who had congenital heart surgery.

The genes are TRGV9 and TRGJ1 or TRGJ2. CDR1 GITISATS and CDR2 ISYDGTV come from the germline V gene (reference sequence). The CDR3 has 15 residues. The ends lost 4 bases at V and 2 bases at J; junction bases unmatched: 11. The CDR3 bases are TGTGCCTTGTGGGACTATGAATCGGATTATTATAAGAAACTCTTT. Residues: CALWDYESDYYKKLF.

This clone was seen a handful of times. The chain joins TRGV4 to TRGJ1 or TRGJ2. V lost 3 bases to trimming and J lost 11 bases; unmatched junction nucleotides: 10. CDR3 length: 12 residues. Germline values: CDR1 EGSTGY, CDR2 YDSYTSSV. The CDR3, as DNA: TGTGCCACCTGGGATTGGGGAGTTGAGAAACTCTTT. Translated: CATWDWGVEKLF.

The sample holds a few counts of this clone. V gene TRGV4 combines with J gene TRGJ1 or TRGJ2. Losses at the gene ends were 1 base for V and 11 bases for J; bases not matched to a gene: 8. The CDR3 is 12 amino acids. The germline CDR1 and CDR2 sequences are EGSTGY and YDSYTSSV. The CDR3 sequence: CATWDGTKEKLF. The CDR3, as DNA: TGTGCCACCTGGGATGGTACTAAAGAGAAACTCTTT.

V gene TRGV5 combines with J gene TRGJ1 or TRGJ2. The CDR3 is made up of 12 amino acids. Per germline, CDR1 VINAFY and CDR2 YDVSNSKD. Unmatched junction bases numbered 4, after V lost 0 bases and J lost 8 bases. As DNA, the CDR3 is TGTGCCACCTGGGACAGGCAGAATAAGAAACTCTTT. This codes for CATWDRQNKKLF.

The chain uses TRGV9 and TRGJ1 or TRGJ2. With V trimmed by 1 base and J by 1 base, 7 bases remained unmatched. CDR1 is GITISATS and CDR2 is ISYDGTV in the germline V gene (reference sequence). This CDR3 is 15 amino acids long. The CDR3 bases are TGTGCCTTGTGGGAGGTAAATCCAAATTATTATAAGAAACTCTTT. Protein: CALWEVNPNYYKKLF.

Of note for this clone: Other DNA variants within this sample encode the same CDR3. The chain is built from TRGV3 and TRGJP2. The germline gives CDR1 VTNTFY, CDR2 YDVSTARD (reference sequence). This CDR3 comprises 15 residues. V was clipped by 0 bases and J by 0 bases; unmatched bases: 1. CDR3: CATWDRDSSDWIKTF. The CDR3 DNA reads as TGTGCCACCTGGGACAGGGATAGTAGTGATTGGATCAAGACGTTT.

V usage is TRGV9 and J usage is TRGJP2. V lost 0 bases, J lost 3 bases, and 10 bases stayed unmatched. This CDR3 comprises 17 residues. The germline gives CDR1 GITISATS, CDR2 ISYDGTV (reference sequence). CDR3 nucleotide sequence: TGTGCCTTGTGGGAGGTGCGGTCGGAGGGTAGTGATTGGATCAAGACGTTT. Encoded protein: CALWEVRSEGSDWIKTF.

The rearrangement joins TRGV2 to TRGJ1 or TRGJ2. The CDR3 sequence is 14 residues long. The junction had 5 bases not matched to a gene; V was cut back by 1 base and J by 2 bases. The germline V gene has CDR1 EGSNGY and CDR2 YDSYNSKV. This CDR3 is CATWDGQDYYKKLF. Written as DNA, the CDR3 is TGTGCCACCTGGGACGGTCAGGATTATTATAAGAAACTCTTT.

The V and J genes are TRGV9 and TRGJ1 or TRGJ2. The CDR3 length is 13 residues. V lost 6 bases, J lost 2 bases, and 7 bases stayed unmatched. Germline lookup yields CDR1 GITISATS and CDR2 ISYDGTV (reference sequence). The CDR3 spells CALWLRDYYKKLF. CDR3 nucleotide sequence: TGTGCCTTGTGGCTCAGGGATTATTATAAGAAACTCTTT.

The chain uses TRGV9 and TRGJP2. The length of the CDR3 is 16 residues. The junction had 13 bases not matched to a gene; V was cut back by 3 bases and J by 6 bases. Germline CDR1 is GITISATS and CDR2 is ISYDGTV (reference sequence). CDR3: CALWETSRRGDWIKTF. Here the CDR3 DNA reads TGTGCCTTGTGGGAGACTTCCCGTAGAGGTGATTGGATCAAGACGTTT.

V is TRGV4 and J is TRGJ1 or TRGJ2. V lost 3 bases, J lost 12 bases, and 14 bases stayed unmatched. The CDR3 is 13 amino acids. Germline values: CDR1 EGSTGY, CDR2 YDSYTSSV. CDR3: CATWDLLYLRKLF. DNA for the CDR3: TGTGCCACCTGGGATCTCCTCTATCTTAGGAAACTCTTT.

The table lists this clone with a few counts. Just one base apart from a much larger clone, this may be a read error. This chain connects TRGV2 to TRGJ1 or TRGJ2. The CDR3 runs 12 residues. The junction had 4 bases not matched to a gene; V was cut back by 0 bases and J by 8 bases. Per the germline V gene, CDR1 is EGSNGY and CDR2 is YDSYNSKV. The CDR3 here is CATWDGHHKKLF. The CDR3 region has the DNA TGTGCCACCTGGGACGGGCACCATAAGAAACTCTTT.

A word on this clone: Additional DNA sequences in this sample encode the identical CDR3. The chain uses TRGV8 and TRGJ1 or TRGJ2. Germline trimming cut 1 base from V and 6 bases from J; bases unmatched to any gene: 3. The CDR3 totals 12 residues. The germline gives CDR1 VENAVY, CDR2 YDSYNSRV. CDR3 DNA sequence: TGTGCCACCTGGGATAGATGTTATAAGAAACTCTTT. Translating gives CATWDRCYKKLF.

This sequence joins TRGV4 and TRGJ1 or TRGJ2. The junction had 6 bases not matched to a gene; V was cut back by 4 bases and J by 0 bases. CDR3 size: 14 residues. Looked up from germline, CDR1 is EGSTGY and CDR2 is YDSYTSSV. In nucleotides, the CDR3 is TGTGCCACCTGGGAGATCACGAATTATTATAAGAAACTCTTT. Translated, it gives CATWEITNYYKKLF.

This clone was detected a few times. This sample also contains other DNA sequences that code for the same CDR3. V gene TRGV4 combines with J gene TRGJ1 or TRGJ2. V shed 4 bases, J shed 2 bases, and the junction held 5 bases outside the gene matches. From germline, CDR1 is EGSTGY and CDR2 YDSYTSSV. This CDR3 region has 13 residues. The DNA for the CDR3 is TGTGCCACCTGGGAAACCGATTATTATAAGAAACTCTTT. Its protein is CATWETDYYKKLF.

This clone was recorded a few times. The rearrangement links TRGV8 to TRGJP2. Germline values: CDR1 VENAVY, CDR2 YDSYNSRV. The ends lost 3 bases at V and 0 bases at J; junction bases unmatched: 10. The CDR3 loop spans 17 amino acids. CDR3 DNA sequence: TGTGCCACCTGGGATGGATCCCTCGATAGTAGTGATTGGATCAAGACGTTT. Its protein is CATWDGSLDSSDWIKTF.

V usage is TRGV2 and J usage is TRGJ1 or TRGJ2. CDR3 length: 14 amino acids. The trim removed 0 bases at V and 2 bases at J, leaving 4 bases unmatched. CDR1 and CDR2 (germline): EGSNGY, YDSYNSKV. This CDR3 reads CATWDGVHYYKKLF. As DNA, the CDR3 is TGTGCCACCTGGGACGGGGTTCATTATTATAAGAAACTCTTT.

The V call is TRGV9, the J call TRGJ1 or TRGJ2. CDR1 GITISATS and CDR2 ISYDGTV come from the germline V gene (reference sequence). The CDR3 covers 15 residues. With 0 bases clipped from V and 9 bases from J, the junction kept 14 bases outside the gene matches. In nucleotides, the CDR3 is TGTGCCTTGTGGGAGGTGCTGTGTCCGATCCCTAAGAAACTCTTT. It yields the protein CALWEVLCPIPKKLF.

The rearrangement joins TRGV3 to TRGJ1 or TRGJ2. Trimming removed 3 bases from V and 7 bases from J; junction bases left unmatched: 15. The CDR3 extends over 15 amino acids. Germline CDR1 VTNTFY, CDR2 YDVSTARD (reference sequence). The CDR3 nucleotides read TGTGCCACCTGGGACGTCGGACGAAAGAGCTATAAGAAACTCTTT. Translation gives CATWDVGRKSYKKLF.

A few counts support this clone. A much larger clone lies one base from this, so it may be a read error. This chain joins TRGV9 and TRGJ1 or TRGJ2. This CDR3 region has 13 residues. Looked up from germline, CDR1 is GITISATS and CDR2 is ISYDGTV (reference sequence). V lost 4 bases to trimming and J lost 0 bases; unmatched junction nucleotides: 3. This chain's CDR3 is CALWETNYYKKLF. In DNA form, the CDR3 reads TGTGCCTTGTGGGAAACGAATTATTATAAGAAACTCTTT.

This clone was seen only a few times. This rearrangement joins TRGV4 to TRGJ1 or TRGJ2. The CDR3 spans 11 residues. The germline V gene encodes CDR1 EGSTGY and CDR2 YDSYTSSV. The junction had 9 bases not matched to a gene; V was cut back by 8 bases and J by 8 bases. In DNA, the CDR3 is TGTGCCACCTCCTTCGGTCATAAGAAACTCTTT. Amino acids: CATSFGHKKLF.

This clone was recorded a few times. This chain connects TRGV5 to TRGJP2. J was trimmed by 8 bases and V by 9 bases; bases with no gene match: 9. CDR3 length equals 12 residues. Germline assignment: CDR1 VINAFY and CDR2 YDVSNSKD. The CDR3 is CATLFSDWIKTF. Here the CDR3 DNA reads TGTGCCACCCTTTTCTCAGATTGGATCAAGACGTTT.

This chain uses TRGV3 with TRGJ1 or TRGJ2. The CDR3 length is 13 residues. The V and J ends lost 1 base and 8 bases, in that order; junction bases with no gene match: 8. Germline loops: CDR1 VTNTFY, CDR2 YDVSTARD (reference sequence). This CDR3 is CATWDSLEDKKLF. The CDR3 DNA reads as TGTGCCACCTGGGACAGCCTCGAGGATAAGAAACTCTTT.

The chain employs TRGV2 and TRGJ1 or TRGJ2. Germline CDR1 is EGSNGY and CDR2 is YDSYNSKV. V gave up 3 bases and J gave up 11 bases; unmatched junction bases: 7. The CDR3 spans 11 residues. The CDR3 DNA follows: TGTGCCACCTGGGACTTTGGTGAGAAACTCTTT. Its protein is CATWDFGEKLF.

This clone was seen only a few times. The chain has TRGV2 and TRGJ1 or TRGJ2. The V segment lost 0 bases and the J segment 3 bases; nucleotides outside the gene matches: 14. Germline CDR1 is EGSNGY and CDR2 is YDSYNSKV. This CDR3 is built from 17 residues. The CDR3 spells CATWDGLNPRGYYKKLF. The CDR3 DNA is TGTGCCACCTGGGACGGGCTGAATCCTCGGGGTTATTATAAGAAACTCTTT.